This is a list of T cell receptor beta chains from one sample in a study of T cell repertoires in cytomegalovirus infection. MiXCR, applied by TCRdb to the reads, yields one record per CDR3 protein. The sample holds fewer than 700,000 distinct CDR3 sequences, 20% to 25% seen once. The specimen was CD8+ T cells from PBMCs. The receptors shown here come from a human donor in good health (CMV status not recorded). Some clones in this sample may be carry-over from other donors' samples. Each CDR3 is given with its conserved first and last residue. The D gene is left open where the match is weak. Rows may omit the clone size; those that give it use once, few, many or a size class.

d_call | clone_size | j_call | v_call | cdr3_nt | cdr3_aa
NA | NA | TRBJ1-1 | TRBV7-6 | TGTGCCAACAGCTTAGAAGCCGGACAGCGCCTTACTGAAGCTTTCTTT | CANSLEAGQRLTEAFF
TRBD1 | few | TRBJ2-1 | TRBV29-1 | TGCAGCGTTGAAACGGGACAGAACTCCTACAATGAGCAGTTCTTC | CSVETGQNSYNEQFF
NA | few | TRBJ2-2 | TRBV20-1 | TGCAGTGCTAGAGAAAGACGGACGAACACCGGGGAGCTGTTTTTT | CSARERRTNTGELFF
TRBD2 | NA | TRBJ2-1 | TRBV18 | TGTGCCAGCTCACCTACGGGAGGACCCGACTCCTACAATGAGCAGTTCTTC | CASSPTGGPDSYNEQFF
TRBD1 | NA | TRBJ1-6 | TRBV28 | TGTGCCAGCAGTCCAAAAGGACAGGGTCTTTCACCCCTCCACTTT | CASSPKGQGLSPLHF
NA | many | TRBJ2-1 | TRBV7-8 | TGTGCCAGCAGTCGGCCCAGTAAGAACAATGAGCAGTTCTTC | CASSRPSKNNEQFF
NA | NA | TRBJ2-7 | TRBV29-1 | TGCAGCGTTGATTCCGCTTACGAGCAGTACTTC | CSVDSAYEQYF
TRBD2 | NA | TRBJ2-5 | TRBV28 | TGTGTCAGCAAACCTGGACTAGCGGTTCAAGAGACCCAGTACTTC | CVSKPGLAVQETQYF
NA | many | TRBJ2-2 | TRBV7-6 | TGTGCCAGCAGCGGCCGTGGGGAGCTGTTTTTT | CASSGRGELFF
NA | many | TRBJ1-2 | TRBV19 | TGTGCCAGTAGTACTCGACAGTTCTATGGCTACACCTTC | CASSTRQFYGYTF
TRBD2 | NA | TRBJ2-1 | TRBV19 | TGTGCCAGTAGCGAAAGCGGGGGCCTCTACAATGAGCAGTTCTTC | CASSESGGLYNEQFF
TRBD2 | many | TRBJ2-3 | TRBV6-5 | TGTGCCAGCAGTTACATGGGACTAGCCACAGATACGCAGTATTTT | CASSYMGLATDTQYF
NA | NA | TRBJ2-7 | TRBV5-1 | TGCGCCAGCAGCTCTCCAGGGGAGGGAGACGAGCAGTACTTC | CASSSPGEGDEQYF
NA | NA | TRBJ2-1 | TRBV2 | TGTGCCAGCAGTGAAGCGCTTCCTCAGGGCAATGAGCAGTTCTTC | CASSEALPQGNEQFF
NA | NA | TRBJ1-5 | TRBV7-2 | TGTGCCAGCAGATTAGATGCCGAGTTCAATCAGCCCCAGCATTTT | CASRLDAEFNQPQHF
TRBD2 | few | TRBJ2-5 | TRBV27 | TGTGCCAGCAGTTTTGAGGGACTAGCGGGGAAAGAGACCCAGTACTTC | CASSFEGLAGKETQYF
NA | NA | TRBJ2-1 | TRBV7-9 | TGTGCCAGCAGCCCCCGGGGCCACAATGAGCAGTTCTTC | CASSPRGHNEQFF
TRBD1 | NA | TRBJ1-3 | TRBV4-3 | TGCGCCAGCAGCCAAGGGACAGGGGCTGGAAACACCATATATTTT | CASSQGTGAGNTIYF
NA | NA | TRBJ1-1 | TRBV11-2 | TGTGCCAGCAGCTTATGTCCGGGACAAGGGTACGACACTGAAGCTTTCTTT | CASSLCPGQGYDTEAFF
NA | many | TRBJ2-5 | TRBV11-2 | TGTGCCAGCAGTACTAGCAAGACAGAGAGTGTCCAAGAGACCCAGTACTTC | CASSTSKTESVQETQYF
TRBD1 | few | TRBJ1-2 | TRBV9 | TGTGCCAGCAGCGTGGGACAGGGAGGGGGTGGCTACACCTTC | CASSVGQGGGGYTF
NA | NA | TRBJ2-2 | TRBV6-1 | TGTGCCAGCAGTGAAGCTGGACAGACTTACACCGGGGAGCTGTTTTTT | CASSEAGQTYTGELFF
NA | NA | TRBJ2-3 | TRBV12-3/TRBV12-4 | TGTGCCAGCAGTCTTGTAGGCAGAGGGACAGATACGCAGTATTTT | CASSLVGRGTDTQYF
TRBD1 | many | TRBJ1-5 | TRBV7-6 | TGTGCCAGCAGCCCGGGACAGGGATCAGTCTATCGCAATCAGCCCCAGCATTTT | CASSPGQGSVYRNQPQHF
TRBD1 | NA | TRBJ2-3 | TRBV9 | TGTGCCAGCAGCGCCTGGGACAGGGCTGGAACAGATACGCAGTATTTT | CASSAWDRAGTDTQYF
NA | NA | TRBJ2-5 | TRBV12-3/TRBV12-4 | TGTGCCAGCAGTTTACAGCAAGAGACCCAGTACTTC | CASSLQQETQYF
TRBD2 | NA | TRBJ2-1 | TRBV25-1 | TGTGCCAGCAGGACCGGGGGGGGGCAGTTCTTC | CASRTGGGQFF
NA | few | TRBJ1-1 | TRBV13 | TGTGCCAGCAGCTGGATAGGCGTAGCTTTCTTT | CASSWIGVAFF
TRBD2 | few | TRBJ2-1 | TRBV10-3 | TGTGCCATCACTGGACTAGCGGGGGGGCGAGAGAATGAGCAGTTCTTC | CAITGLAGGRENEQFF
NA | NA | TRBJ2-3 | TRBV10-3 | TGTGCCATCAGTGAGGATACTTCCAACGCAGATACGCAGTATTTT | CAISEDTSNADTQYF
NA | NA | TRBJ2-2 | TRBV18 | TGTGCCAGCTCACCACCAAGGGGCAGGATTTCCGGGAACACCGGGGAGCTGTTTTTT | CASSPPRGRISGNTGELFF
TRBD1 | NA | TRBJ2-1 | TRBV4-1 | TGCGCCAGCAGCCAGGTCCCGGGACAGGGGGCTATTAATGAGCAGTTCTTC | CASSQVPGQGAINEQFF
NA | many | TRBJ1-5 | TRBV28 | TGTGCCAGCAGTTTAAGGGTAGGGGGTCTCAATCAGCCCCAGCATTTT | CASSLRVGGLNQPQHF
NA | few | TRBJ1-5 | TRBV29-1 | TGCAGCGTTGTGAGAGGGTCGGGCAATCAGCCCCAGCATTTT | CSVVRGSGNQPQHF
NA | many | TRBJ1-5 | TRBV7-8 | TGTGCCAGCAGTCTAGTATTTAGCAATCAGCCCCAGCATTTT | CASSLVFSNQPQHF
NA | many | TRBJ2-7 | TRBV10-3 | TGTGCCATCAGGATAGACAGTGCCTACGAGCAGTACTTC | CAIRIDSAYEQYF
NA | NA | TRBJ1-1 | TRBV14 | TGTGCCAGCAGCCAAGATCCGAACACTGAAGCTTTCTTT | CASSQDPNTEAFF
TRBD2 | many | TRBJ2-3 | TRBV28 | TGTGCCAGCAGTTTGACTAGCGGTATAGATACGCAGTATTTT | CASSLTSGIDTQYF
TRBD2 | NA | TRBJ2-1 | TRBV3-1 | TGTGCCAGCAGCTCCGGGGGGGGTCAATGGGATGAGCAGTTCTTC | CASSSGGGQWDEQFF
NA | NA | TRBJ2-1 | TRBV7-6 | TGTGCCAGCAGCCATCTCAGCGCGCCTGGCAATGAGCAGTTCTTC | CASSHLSAPGNEQFF
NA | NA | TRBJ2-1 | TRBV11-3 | TGTGCCAGCAGCTTACTGAGAGCGGCCTACAATGAGCAGTTCTTC | CASSLLRAAYNEQFF
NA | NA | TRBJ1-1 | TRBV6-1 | TGTGCCAGCAGTGAAGCTGGTTACATGAACACTGAAGCTTTCTTT | CASSEAGYMNTEAFF
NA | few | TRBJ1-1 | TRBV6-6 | TGTGCCAGCAGTTATTCCACAGGGTTCGCTGAAGCTTTCTTT | CASSYSTGFAEAFF
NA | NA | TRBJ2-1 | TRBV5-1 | TGCGCCAGCAGCTCTCCGGGAGAATACAATGAGCAGTTCTTC | CASSSPGEYNEQFF
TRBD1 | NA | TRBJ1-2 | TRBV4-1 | TGCGCCAGCAGCCAAGATGTGGGACAGGGGGCCCGGTATGGCTACACCTTC | CASSQDVGQGARYGYTF
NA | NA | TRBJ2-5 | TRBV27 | TGTGCCAGCAGCCCAAAGGCCATACTGGAGACCCAGTACTTC | CASSPKAILETQYF
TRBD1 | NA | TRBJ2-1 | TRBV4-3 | TGCGCCAGCAGCCAAGGGACAGGATGGGAGGAGCAGTTCTTC | CASSQGTGWEEQFF
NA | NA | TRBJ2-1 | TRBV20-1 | TGCAGTGCTAAGGACGCAGGGAGGTCCTACAATGAGCAGTTCTTC | CSAKDAGRSYNEQFF
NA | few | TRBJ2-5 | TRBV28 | TGTGCCAGCAGCCCACGGGTGGGGCGGGAGACCCAGTACTTC | CASSPRVGRETQYF
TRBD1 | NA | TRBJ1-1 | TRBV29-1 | TGCAGCGTTGAAGGTTGGACAGGGGAGAACACTGAAGCTTTCTTT | CSVEGWTGENTEAFF
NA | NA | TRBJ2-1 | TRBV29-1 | TGCAGCTTCGACAGGCCGAACTACAATGAGCAGTTCTTC | CSFDRPNYNEQFF
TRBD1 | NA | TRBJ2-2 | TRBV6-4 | TGTGCCAGCAGATGGACAGGCGGGGAGCTGTTTTTT | CASRWTGGELFF
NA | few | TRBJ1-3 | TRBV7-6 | TGTGCCACGATGGCAGGGAGAAACACCATATATTTT | CATMAGRNTIYF